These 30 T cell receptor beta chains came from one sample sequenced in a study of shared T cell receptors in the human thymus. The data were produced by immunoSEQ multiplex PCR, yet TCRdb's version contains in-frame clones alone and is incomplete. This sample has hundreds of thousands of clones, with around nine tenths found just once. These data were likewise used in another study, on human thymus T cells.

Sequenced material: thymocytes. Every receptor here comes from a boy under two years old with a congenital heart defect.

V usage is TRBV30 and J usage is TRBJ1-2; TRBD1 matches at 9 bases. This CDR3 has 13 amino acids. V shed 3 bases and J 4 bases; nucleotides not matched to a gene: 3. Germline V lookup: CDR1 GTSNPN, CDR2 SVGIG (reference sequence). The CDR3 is CAWSRDRVYGYTF. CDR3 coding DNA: TGTGCCTGGAGCCGGGACAGGGTCTATGGCTACACCTTC.

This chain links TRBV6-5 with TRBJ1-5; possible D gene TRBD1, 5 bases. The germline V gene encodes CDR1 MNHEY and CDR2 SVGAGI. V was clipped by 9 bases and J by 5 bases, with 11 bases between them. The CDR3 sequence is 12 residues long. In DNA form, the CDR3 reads TGTGCCAGTTCTGACAGTCATCAGCCCCAGCATTTT. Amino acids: CASSDSHQPQHF.

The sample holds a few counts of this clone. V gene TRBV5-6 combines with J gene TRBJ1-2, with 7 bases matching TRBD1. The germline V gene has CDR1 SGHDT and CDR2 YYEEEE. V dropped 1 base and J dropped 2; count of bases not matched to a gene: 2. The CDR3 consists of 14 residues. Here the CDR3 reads CASSLTQGNYGYTF. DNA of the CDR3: TGTGCCAGCAGCTTGACACAGGGGAACTATGGCTACACCTTC.

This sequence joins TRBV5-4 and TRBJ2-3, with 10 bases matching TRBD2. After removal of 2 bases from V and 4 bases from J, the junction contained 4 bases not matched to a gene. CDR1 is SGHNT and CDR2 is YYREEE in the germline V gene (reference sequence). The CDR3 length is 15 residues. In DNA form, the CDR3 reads TGTGCCAGCAGCTTCCAAGCGGGAGGGGCAGATACGCAGTATTTT. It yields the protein CASSFQAGGADTQYF.

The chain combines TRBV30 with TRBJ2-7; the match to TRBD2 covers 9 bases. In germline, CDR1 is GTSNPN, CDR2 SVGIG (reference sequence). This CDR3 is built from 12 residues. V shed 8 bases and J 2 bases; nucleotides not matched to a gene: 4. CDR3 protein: CAGSGSTYEQYF. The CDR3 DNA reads TGTGCCGGTAGCGGGAGTACCTACGAGCAGTACTTC.

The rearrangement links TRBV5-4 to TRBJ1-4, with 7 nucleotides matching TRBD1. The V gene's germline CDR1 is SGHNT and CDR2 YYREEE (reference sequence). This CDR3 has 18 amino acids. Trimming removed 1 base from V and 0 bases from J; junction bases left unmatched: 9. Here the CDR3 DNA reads TGTGCCAGCAGCTTGAGGCCCCGCGACAGGGCAACTAATGAAAAACTGTTTTTT. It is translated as CASSLRPRDRATNEKLFF.

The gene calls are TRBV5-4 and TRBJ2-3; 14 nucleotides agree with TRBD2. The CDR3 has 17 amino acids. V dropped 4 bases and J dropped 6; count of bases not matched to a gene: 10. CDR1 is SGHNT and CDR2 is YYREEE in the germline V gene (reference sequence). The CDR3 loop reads CASSPISGTSGSDTQYF. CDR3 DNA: TGTGCCAGCAGCCCTATTTCCGGGACTAGCGGGAGCGATACGCAGTATTTT.

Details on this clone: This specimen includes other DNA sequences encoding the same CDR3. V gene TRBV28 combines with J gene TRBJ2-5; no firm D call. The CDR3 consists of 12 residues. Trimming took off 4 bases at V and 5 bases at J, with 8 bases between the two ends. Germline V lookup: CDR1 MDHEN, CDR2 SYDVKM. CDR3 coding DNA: TGTGCCAGCAGTTCCCTATTGGAGACCCAGTACTTC. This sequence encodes CASSSLLETQYF.

Here the CDR3 reads CASSLRLASDNEQFF. CDR3 DNA: TGTGCCAGCAGTTTAAGACTAGCGAGCGACAATGAGCAGTTCTTC. This sequence joins TRBV27 and TRBJ2-1, with TRBD2 matching over 8 bases. The V gene's germline CDR1 is MNHEY and CDR2 SMNVEV (reference sequence). CDR3 size: 15 residues. The J segment lost 5 bases and the V segment lost 2 bases, leaving 5 bases of the junction unmatched.

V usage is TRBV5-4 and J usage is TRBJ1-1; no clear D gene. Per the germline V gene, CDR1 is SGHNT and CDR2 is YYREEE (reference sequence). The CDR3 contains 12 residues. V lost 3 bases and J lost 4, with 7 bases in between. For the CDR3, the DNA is TGTGCCAGCAGCTGTGGGCCCACTGAAGCTTTCTTT. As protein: CASSCGPTEAFF.

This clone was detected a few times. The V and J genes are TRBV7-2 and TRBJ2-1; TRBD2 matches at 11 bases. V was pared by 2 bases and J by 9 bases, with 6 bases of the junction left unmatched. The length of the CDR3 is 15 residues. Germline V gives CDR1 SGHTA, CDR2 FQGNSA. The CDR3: CASSLYSGRAIEQFF. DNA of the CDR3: TGTGCCAGCAGCTTATATAGCGGGAGGGCCATTGAGCAGTTCTTC.

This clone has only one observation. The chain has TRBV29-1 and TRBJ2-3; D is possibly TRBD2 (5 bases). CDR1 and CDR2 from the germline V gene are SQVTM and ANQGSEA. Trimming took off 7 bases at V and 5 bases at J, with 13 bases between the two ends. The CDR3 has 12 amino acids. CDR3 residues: CSGAALQDTQYF. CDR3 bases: TGCAGCGGAGCGGCTTTACAAGATACGCAGTATTTT.

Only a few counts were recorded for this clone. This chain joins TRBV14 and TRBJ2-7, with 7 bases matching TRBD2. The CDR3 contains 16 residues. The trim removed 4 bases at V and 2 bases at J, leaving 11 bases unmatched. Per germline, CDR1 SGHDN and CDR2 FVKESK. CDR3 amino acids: CASSRGSRASTYEQYF. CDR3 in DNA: TGTGCCAGCAGCCGCGGGAGTCGTGCCTCTACCTACGAGCAGTACTTC.

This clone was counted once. CDR3 protein: CASSQDREAKNIQYF. The CDR3 DNA reads TGTGCCAGCAGCCAGGACAGGGAGGCCAAAAACATTCAGTACTTC. The chain uses TRBV4-2 and TRBJ2-4; 8 bases fit TRBD1. The ends lost 3 bases at V and 1 base at J; junction bases unmatched: 2. Per the germline V gene, CDR1 is LGHNA and CDR2 is YNFKEQ. The CDR3 extends over 15 amino acids.

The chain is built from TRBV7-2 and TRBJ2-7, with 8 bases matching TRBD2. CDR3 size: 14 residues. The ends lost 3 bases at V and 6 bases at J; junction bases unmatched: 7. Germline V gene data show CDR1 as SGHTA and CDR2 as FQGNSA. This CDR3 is CASSFGGVLAEQYF. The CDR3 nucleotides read TGTGCCAGCAGCTTCGGGGGGGTGTTAGCCGAGCAGTACTTC.

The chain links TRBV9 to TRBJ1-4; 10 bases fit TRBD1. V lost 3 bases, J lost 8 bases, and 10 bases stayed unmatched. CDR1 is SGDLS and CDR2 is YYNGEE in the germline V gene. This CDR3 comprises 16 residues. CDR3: CASSDRPGQGPEKLFF. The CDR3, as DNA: TGTGCCAGCAGCGATCGACCGGGACAGGGGCCAGAAAAACTGTTTTTT. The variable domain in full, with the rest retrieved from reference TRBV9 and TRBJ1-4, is DSGVTQTPKHLITATGQRVTLRCSPRSGDLSVYWYQQSLDQGLQFLIQYYNGEERAKGNILERFSAQQFPDLHSELNLSSLELGDSALYFCASSDRPGQGPEKLFFGSGTQLSVL.

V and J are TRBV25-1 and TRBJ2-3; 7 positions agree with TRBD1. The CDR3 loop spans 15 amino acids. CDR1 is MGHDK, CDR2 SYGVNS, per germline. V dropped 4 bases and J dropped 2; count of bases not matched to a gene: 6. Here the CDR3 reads CASSGGQLNTDTQYF. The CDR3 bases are TGTGCCAGCAGTGGGGGACAGCTTAACACAGATACGCAGTATTTT. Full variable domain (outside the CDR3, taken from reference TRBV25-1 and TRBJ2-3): EADIYQTPRYLVIGTGKKITLECSQTMGHDKMYWYQQDPGMELHLIHYSYGVNSTEKGDLSSESTVSRIRTEHFPLTLESARPSHTSQYLCASSGGQLNTDTQYFGPGTRLTVL.

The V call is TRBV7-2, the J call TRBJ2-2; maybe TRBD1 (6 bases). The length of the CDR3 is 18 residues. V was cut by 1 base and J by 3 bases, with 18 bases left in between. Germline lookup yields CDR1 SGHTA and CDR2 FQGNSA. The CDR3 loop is CASSLEVRDKRDTGELFF. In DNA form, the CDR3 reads TGTGCCAGCAGCTTAGAGGTCCGGGACAAACGGGACACCGGGGAGCTGTTTTTT.

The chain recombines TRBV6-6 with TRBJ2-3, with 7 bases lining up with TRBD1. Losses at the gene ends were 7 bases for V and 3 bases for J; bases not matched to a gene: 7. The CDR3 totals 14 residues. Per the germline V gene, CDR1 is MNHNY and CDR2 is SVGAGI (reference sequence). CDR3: CASIQTGITDTQYF. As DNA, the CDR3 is TGTGCCAGCATTCAGACAGGGATAACAGATACGCAGTATTTT.

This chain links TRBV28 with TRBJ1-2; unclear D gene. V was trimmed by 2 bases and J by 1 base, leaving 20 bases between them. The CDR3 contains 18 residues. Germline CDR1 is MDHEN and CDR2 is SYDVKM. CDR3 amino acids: CASSLGPHFPAINYGYTF. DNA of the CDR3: TGTGCCAGCAGTTTAGGTCCCCACTTTCCCGCGATTAACTATGGCTACACCTTC.

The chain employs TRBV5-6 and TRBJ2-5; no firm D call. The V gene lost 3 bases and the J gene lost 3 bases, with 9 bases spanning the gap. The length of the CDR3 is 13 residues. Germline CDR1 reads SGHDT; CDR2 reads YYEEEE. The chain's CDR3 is CASSWRLEETQYF. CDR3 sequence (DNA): TGTGCCAGCAGCTGGAGACTTGAAGAGACCCAGTACTTC.

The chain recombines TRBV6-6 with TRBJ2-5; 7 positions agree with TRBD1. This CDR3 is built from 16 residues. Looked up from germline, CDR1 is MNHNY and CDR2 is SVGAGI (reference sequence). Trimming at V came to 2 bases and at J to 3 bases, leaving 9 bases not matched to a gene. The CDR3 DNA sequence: TGTGCCAGCAGTTACCACCCCGGGACAGTAAAAGAGACCCAGTACTTC. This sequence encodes CASSYHPGTVKETQYF.

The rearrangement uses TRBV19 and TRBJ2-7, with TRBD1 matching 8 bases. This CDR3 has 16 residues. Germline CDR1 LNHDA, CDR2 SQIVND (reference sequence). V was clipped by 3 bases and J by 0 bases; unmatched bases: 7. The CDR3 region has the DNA TGTGCCAGTAGTATTACCCTACAGGGGGTCTCCTACGAGCAGTACTTC. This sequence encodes CASSITLQGVSYEQYF.

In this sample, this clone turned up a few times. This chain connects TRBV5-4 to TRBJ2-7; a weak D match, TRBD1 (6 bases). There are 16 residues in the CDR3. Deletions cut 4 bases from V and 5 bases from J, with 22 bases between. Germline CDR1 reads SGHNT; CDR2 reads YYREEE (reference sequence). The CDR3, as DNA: TGTGCCAGCAGCCCTGACACGGAGCTCCCAGGGGACGAGCAGTACTTC. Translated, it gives CASSPDTELPGDEQYF.

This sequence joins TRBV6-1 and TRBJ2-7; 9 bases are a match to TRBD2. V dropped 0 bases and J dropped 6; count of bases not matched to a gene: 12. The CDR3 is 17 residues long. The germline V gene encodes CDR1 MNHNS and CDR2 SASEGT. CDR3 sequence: CASSEALTSGKCFEQYF. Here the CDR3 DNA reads TGTGCCAGCAGTGAAGCACTGACTAGCGGTAAATGTTTCGAGCAGTACTTC.

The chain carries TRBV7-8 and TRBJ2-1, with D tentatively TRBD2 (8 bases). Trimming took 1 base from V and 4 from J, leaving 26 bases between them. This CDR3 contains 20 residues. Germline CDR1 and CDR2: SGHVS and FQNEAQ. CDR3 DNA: TGTGCCAGCAGCTTAGGACAGGGCGCGGGGGGCTACGAGCTTTACAATGAGCAGTTCTTC. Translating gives CASSLGQGAGGYELYNEQFF.

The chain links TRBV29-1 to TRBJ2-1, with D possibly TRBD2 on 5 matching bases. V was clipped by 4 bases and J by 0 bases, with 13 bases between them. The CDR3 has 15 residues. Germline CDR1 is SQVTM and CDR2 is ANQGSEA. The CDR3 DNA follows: TGCAGCGTTGGACTCCAGCGGAGCTCCTACAATGAGCAGTTCTTC. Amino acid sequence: CSVGLQRSSYNEQFF.

CDR3 DNA: TGCGCCAGCAGCCAAGGCCCGGGACTAGCGGGAGGGAAGGGCACCGGGGAGCTGTTTTTT. Translation gives CASSQGPGLAGGKGTGELFF. The chain couples TRBV4-3 to TRBJ2-2; TRBD2 matches 16 bases. Per germline, CDR1 LGHNA and CDR2 YSLEER. The CDR3 consists of 20 residues. V lost 1 base, J lost 4 bases, and 9 bases stayed unmatched.

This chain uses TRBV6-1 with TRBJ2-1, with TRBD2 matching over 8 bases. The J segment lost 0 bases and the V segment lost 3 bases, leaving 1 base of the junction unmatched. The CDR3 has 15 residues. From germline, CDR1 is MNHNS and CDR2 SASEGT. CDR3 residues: CASSDLAGSYNEQFF. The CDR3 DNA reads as TGTGCCAGCAGTGATCTAGCGGGCTCCTACAATGAGCAGTTCTTC.

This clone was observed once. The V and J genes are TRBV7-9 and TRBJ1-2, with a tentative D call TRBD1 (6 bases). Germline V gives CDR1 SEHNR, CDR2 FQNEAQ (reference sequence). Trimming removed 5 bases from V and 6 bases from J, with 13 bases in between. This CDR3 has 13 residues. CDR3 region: CASSPWTADGYTF. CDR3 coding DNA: TGTGCCAGCAGCCCGTGGACAGCTGATGGCTACACCTTC. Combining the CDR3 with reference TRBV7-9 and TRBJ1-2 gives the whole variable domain DTGVSQNPRHKITKRGQNVTFRCDPISEHNRLYWYRQTLGQGPEFLTYFQNEAQLEKSRLLSDRFSAERPKGSFSTLEIQRTEQGDSAMYLCASSPWTADGYTFGSGTRLTVV.